This T cell receptor beta chain is from a study of response to subunit inactivated influenza vaccine. TCRdb passed the RT-PCR reads through MiXCR, listing each CDR3 protein once. In the table there are about 310,000 distinct CDR3 sequences, 22% of which are singletons. This clonotype came up many times. The V gene's germline CDR1 is LGHNA and CDR2 YSLEER. The V and J ends lost 2 bases and 7 bases, in that order; junction bases with no gene match: 5. CDR3 size: 14 residues. The sequence was collected from a man aged 50-75 years who received an inactivated influenza vaccine. The sample in question was PBMCs from blood, obtained about 20 months after vaccination. V is TRBV4-3 and J is TRBJ1-2; 9 nucleotides line up with TRBD1. CDR3 loop: CASSQSTGGSGYTF. The CDR3 DNA reads TGCGCCAGCAGCCAATCTACAGGGGGCTCTGGCTACACCTTC.